This TCR beta chain derives from a study of Ad26.COV2.S vaccination and SARS-CoV-2 variants. The table came from immunoSEQ multiplex PCR; TCRdb's copy has only in-frame clones and leaves some out. The sample includes 330,000 or so clones, roughly 90% of them seen just once. A few counts support this clone. Its antigen is not known. Overall study results and limits: Similar non-spike TCR breadth was observed in recipients of vaccine and of placebo. Spike-specific TCR breadth was greater after Ad26.COV2.S than placebo.

Treatment meaning: around 19 received Ad26.COV2.S at low or high dose, single or two shots; about 5 received placebo; per-sample allocation not given. Sampling took place 63 days after the first vaccine or placebo injection. Whoever gave the sample was an adult aged 18-55 years in Boston. CDR1 WNHNN and CDR2 SYGVQD come from the germline V gene (reference sequence). This CDR3 is 12 amino acids long. V lost 4 bases and J lost 3, with 5 bases in between. This sequence originates from a person aged 18-60 years who received the Ad26.COV2.S COVID-19 vaccine or a placebo. The material was peripheral blood, obtained in a trial of Ad26.COV2.S vaccine versus placebo. This chain uses TRBV10-1 with TRBJ2-3; D gene uncertain. CDR3 bases: TGCGCCAGCAGTGTCCAGACAGATACGCAGTATTTT. This gives the protein CASSVQTDTQYF.